This TCR beta chain is drawn from a study of CD8 T cells in Susac syndrome. Random hexamers were used to reverse transcribe an amount of roughly 0.5 to 1 ug RNA. Amplification of the TCR beta CDR3 was carried out by immunoSEQ multiplex PCR, which spanned a total of 54 Vbeta and 13 Jbeta segments. TCRdb independently ran MiXCR on the immunoSEQ multiplex PCR reads; one entry per CDR3 protein. Counted here are about 180,000 distinct CDR3 sequences, 85% to 95% occurring once; the ten biggest clones make up 0.16%. This CDR3 comprises 12 residues. From germline, CDR1 is SQVTM and CDR2 ANQGSEA. V was pared by 5 bases and J by 3 bases, with 10 bases between. This clonotype was observed a single time.

The origin of this receptor is a human donor with multiple sclerosis. Sequencing was done on a sample of CD8+ T cells from PBMCs. The chain joins TRBV29-1 to TRBJ1-1; D is unresolved. CDR3 DNA sequence: TGCAGCGTTACCTTCAAGTACACTGAAGCTTTCTTT. This encodes CSVTFKYTEAFF.